Each of the 15 T cell receptor beta chains below was sequenced from the same sample in a study of blood T cell repertoires in COVID-19. Using immunoSEQ multiplex PCR, the repertoire was profiled, and TCRdb retains in-frame clones only, with some absent. This table has 90,000 to 120,000 clones, 90% to 95% appearing once. The sample consisted of peripheral blood. All receptors come from a young woman with acute or convalescent COVID-19.

The chain couples TRBV10-3 to TRBJ2-1; 7 nucleotides match TRBD1. This CDR3 contains 18 residues. Germline assignment: CDR1 ENHRY and CDR2 SYGVKD. The J segment lost 1 base and the V segment lost 2 bases, leaving 11 bases of the junction unmatched. The CDR3 region has the DNA TGTGCCATCAGTGAGCCCCTACGACAGGGTACGTCCTACAATGAGCAGTTCTTC. Translation gives CAISEPLRQGTSYNEQFF.

The rearrangement joins TRBV5-1 to TRBJ1-5; D unresolved. Germline CDR1 is SGHRS and CDR2 is YFSETQ. CDR3 size: 13 residues. The ends were cut back, 0 bases at V and 5 bases at J, with 6 bases in the middle. CDR3 amino acids: CASSLGADQPQHF. The CDR3 DNA reads TGCGCCAGCAGCTTGGGGGCCGATCAGCCCCAGCATTTT.

The rearrangement links TRBV4-2 to TRBJ2-2; D is possibly TRBD2 (5 bases). CDR1 LGHNA and CDR2 YNFKEQ come from the germline V gene. This CDR3 is built from 15 residues. Trimming stripped 0 bases from V and 6 bases from J, with 11 bases between. The CDR3 region has the DNA TGTGCCAGCAGCCAAGATACCTTGGGAGCCGGGGAGCTGTTTTTT. Amino acid sequence: CASSQDTLGAGELFF.

The gene calls are TRBV21-1 and TRBJ1-1; no DNA check was done on the table's D call, TRBD1. TRBV21-1 is described as a pseudogene. The CDR3 is made up of 17 amino acids. CDR3 residues: CASSLRDRGPLNTEAFF. Written as DNA, the CDR3 is TGTGCCAGCAGCCTCCGGGACAGGGGACCCTTGAACACTGAAGCTTTCTTT.

This chain uses TRBV28 with TRBJ2-3, with D maybe TRBD1 (5 bases). Germline V gives CDR1 MDHEN, CDR2 SYDVKM. The CDR3 has 14 residues. The V gene lost 8 bases and the J gene lost 1 base, with 13 bases spanning the gap. CDR3: CASCVQEGTDTQYF. The CDR3, as DNA: TGTGCCAGCTGCGTACAGGAAGGCACAGATACGCAGTATTTT.

The rearrangement links TRBV2 to TRBJ1-2; 12 bases are shared with TRBD1. The ends lost 4 bases at V and 6 bases at J; junction bases unmatched: 3. The CDR3 runs to 14 residues. CDR1 and CDR2 from the germline V gene are SNHLY and FYNNEI. CDR3: CASSGDRGQDGYTF. CDR3 sequence (DNA): TGTGCCAGCAGTGGGGACAGGGGGCAGGATGGCTACACCTTC.

CDR3 in DNA: TGTGCCAGCAGTTTGCCGGCTGAAGCTTTCTTT. Encoded protein: CASSLPAEAFF. The V call is TRBV6-6, the J call TRBJ1-1, with D uncertain. Trimming left V 4 bases short and J 6 bases short, with 6 bases between. Germline V gene sequence: CDR1 MNHNY, CDR2 SVGAGI (reference sequence). This CDR3 is 11 amino acids long.

V is TRBV7-3 and J is TRBJ2-4; a weak D match, TRBD2 (5 bases). Trimming took 4 bases from V and 8 from J, leaving 12 bases between them. The germline V gene encodes CDR1 SGHTA and CDR2 FQGTGA. The CDR3 spans 13 residues. This CDR3 is CASSWTPGDIQYF. DNA for the CDR3: TGTGCCAGCAGCTGGACCCCCGGGGACATTCAGTACTTC.

V and J are TRBV4-2 and TRBJ2-7, with a possible D match to TRBD2 (7 bases). V lost 4 bases and J 1 base, leaving 17 bases between the germline ends. CDR3 length: 16 amino acids. CDR1 is LGHNA, CDR2 YNFKEQ, per germline. The CDR3 protein is CASSPGSGGQSYEQYF. DNA of the CDR3: TGTGCCAGCAGCCCCGGGTCCGGGGGGCAGTCCTACGAGCAGTACTTC.

The count of this clone is one. The V gene is TRBV7-8, the J gene TRBJ1-2; unclear D gene. V shed 3 bases and J shed 8 bases, with 25 bases lying between them. CDR1 and CDR2 from the germline V gene are SGHVS and FQNEAQ. The CDR3 is 17 residues long. The CDR3 reads CASSLLYETFYSEGYTF. DNA of the CDR3: TGTGCCAGCAGCTTGCTGTATGAGACATTTTATTCGGAAGGCTACACCTTC.

Only one count was recorded for this clone. This chain links TRBV7-9 with TRBJ1-1; D not certain. Germline lookup yields CDR1 SEHNR and CDR2 FQNEAQ (reference sequence). The CDR3 consists of 12 residues. Between the trimmed V and J ends, which lost 7 bases and 8 bases, there was a span of 14 bases. CDR3 in amino acids: CASIEPGREAFF. CDR3 DNA: TGTGCCAGCATAGAACCGGGAAGGGAAGCTTTCTTT.

This sequence joins TRBV6-5 and TRBJ2-1, with 8 bases aligning to TRBD2. This CDR3 region has 15 residues. V shed 7 bases, J shed 3 bases, and the junction held 8 bases outside the gene matches. CDR1 and CDR2 from the germline V gene are MNHEY and SVGAGI. The CDR3 sequence is CASNDGRAFYNEQFF. The CDR3 region has the DNA TGTGCCAGCAACGACGGGAGGGCCTTCTACAATGAGCAGTTCTTC.

The chain combines TRBV2 with TRBJ1-5, with 9 nucleotides matching TRBD1. CDR3 size: 13 residues. Germline V gene lookup returns CDR1 SNHLY and CDR2 FYNNEI. Trimming removed 6 bases from V and 6 bases from J; junction bases left unmatched: 3. The DNA of the CDR3 is TGTGCCAGCAGGAGACAGGGGGGTCAGCCCCAGCATTTT. Residues: CASRRQGGQPQHF.

This clone is a singleton in its sample. The chain carries TRBV6-2 or TRBV6-3 and TRBJ2-7; D possibly corresponds to TRBD1 (5 bases). Germline CDR1 reads MNHEY; CDR2 reads SVGEGT. V gave up 5 bases and J gave up 5 bases, with 13 bases separating them. The CDR3 runs to 13 residues. CDR3 DNA sequence: TGTGCCAGCAGTAGCCAGGGTCTCAACGAGCAGTACTTC. Translation: CASSSQGLNEQYF.

J is TRBJ2-7 and V is TRBV28, with 14 nucleotides matching TRBD2. The CDR3 has 17 amino acids. Germline trimming cut 4 bases from V and 3 bases from J; bases unmatched to any gene: 8. Germline CDR1 reads MDHEN; CDR2 reads SYDVKM. CDR3 in DNA: TGTGCCAGCAGTTCCTGGGGACTAGCGGGAGAAGTCTACGAGCAGTACTTC. This encodes CASSSWGLAGEVYEQYF.